The 21 T cell receptor beta chains below come from one sample, sequenced in a study of blood T cell repertoires in COVID-19. Produced via immunoSEQ multiplex PCR; TCRdb's table is partial and in-frame only. The sample carries over 200,000 clones, 70% to 90% recorded once. The specimen was peripheral blood. Source of these receptors: a woman aged 40 to 50 with acute or convalescent COVID-19.

This clone showed up just once. The genes are TRBV7-9 and TRBJ1-4, with 8 nucleotides matching TRBD1. Losses at the gene ends were 3 bases for V and 5 bases for J; bases not matched to a gene: 2. The germline gives CDR1 SEHNR, CDR2 FQNEAQ (reference sequence). The CDR3 extends over 14 amino acids. CDR3 in amino acids: CASSLAGGNEKLFF. The DNA for the CDR3 is TGTGCCAGCAGCTTGGCAGGGGGCAATGAAAAACTGTTTTTT.

The chain is built from TRBV25-1 and TRBJ2-5; 9 bases map to TRBD2. V trimming: 4 bases; J trimming: 3 bases; junction bases outside the gene matches: 3. The germline gives CDR1 MGHDK, CDR2 SYGVNS. This CDR3 comprises 14 residues. The CDR3 region is CASSASGVKETQYF. CDR3 sequence (DNA): TGTGCCAGCAGTGCTAGCGGGGTAAAAGAGACCCAGTACTTC.

The chain joins TRBV19 to TRBJ1-1, with D maybe TRBD1 (6 bases). This CDR3 region has 16 residues. Trimming left V 3 bases short and J 5 bases short, with 19 bases between. The germline V gene encodes CDR1 LNHDA and CDR2 SQIVND (reference sequence). The CDR3: CASSIRTDSPKTEAFF. DNA for the CDR3: TGTGCCAGTAGTATTAGGACAGACTCCCCGAAGACTGAAGCTTTCTTT.

The chain combines TRBV20-1 with TRBJ1-1; 8 nucleotides match TRBD1. CDR3 size: 15 residues. J gave up 4 bases and V 6 bases, and 13 bases lay outside the gene matches. The germline V gene has CDR1 DFQATT and CDR2 SNEGSKA (reference sequence). CDR3 amino acids: CSASGGAGGLTEAFF. The DNA of the CDR3 is TGCAGTGCAAGTGGGGGGGCAGGGGGCCTCACTGAAGCTTTCTTT.

The chain uses TRBV2 and TRBJ1-2, with unresolved D. The germline V gene has CDR1 SNHLY and CDR2 FYNNEI. The CDR3 totals 11 residues. V lost 8 bases and J 8 bases, leaving 12 bases between the germline ends. The CDR3 DNA follows: TGTGCCAGCCCGAGGGCTGCCGGCTACACCTTC. It specifies CASPRAAGYTF.

The chain has TRBV20-1 and TRBJ1-4, with D unclear. CDR3 length: 11 amino acids. The V and J ends lost 7 bases and 5 bases respectively, with 8 bases between them. Germline V gene sequence: CDR1 DFQATT, CDR2 SNEGSKA (reference sequence). The CDR3 spells CSVAGNEKLFF. The DNA for the CDR3 is TGCAGTGTGGCGGGGAATGAAAAACTGTTTTTT.

The genes are TRBV7-8 and TRBJ2-7; unclear D gene. The germline V gene encodes CDR1 SGHVS and CDR2 FQNEAQ. The ends were cut back, 0 bases at V and 0 bases at J, with 6 bases in the middle. There are 14 residues in the CDR3. The CDR3 DNA follows: TGTGCCAGCAGCTTAGCCCCCTACTCCTACGAGCAGTACGTC. This gives the protein CASSLAPYSYEQYV.

This clone was seen a single time. The genes are TRBV5-1 and TRBJ2-3; 10 bases fit TRBD2. V lost 0 bases and J lost 6; bases outside the gene matches: 7. CDR1 and CDR2 from the germline V gene are SGHRS and YFSETQ. The CDR3 loop spans 16 amino acids. The CDR3 nucleotides are TGCGCCAGCAGCTTGGTGAGCGGGGGGGCCTCGGATACGCAGTATTTT. Translated: CASSLVSGGASDTQYF.

Of note for this clone: Other nucleotide sequences in the sample specify the same CDR3. J is TRBJ1-1 and V is TRBV5-1; 7 bases map to TRBD1. V lost 2 bases to trimming and J lost 1 base; unmatched junction nucleotides: 5. The CDR3 runs to 15 residues. CDR1 is SGHRS and CDR2 is YFSETQ in the germline V gene. The CDR3 DNA is TGCGCCAGCAGCTTAGAGGGGGCGGGGAACACTGAAGCTTTCTTT. This sequence encodes CASSLEGAGNTEAFF.

The rearrangement links TRBV10-1 to TRBJ1-5; possibly TRBD1 for D (6 bases). This CDR3 comprises 13 residues. Germline V lookup: CDR1 WNHNN, CDR2 SYGVQD (reference sequence). Trimming removed 5 bases from V and 5 bases from J, with 10 bases in between. CDR3 in amino acids: CASSMAGDQPQHF. In DNA form, the CDR3 reads TGCGCCAGCAGTATGGCAGGGGATCAGCCCCAGCATTTT.

The chain uses TRBV25-1 and TRBJ2-3, with a possible D match to TRBD2 (6 bases). The CDR3 is 15 amino acids. V lost 5 bases and J lost 5, with 17 bases in between. Germline values: CDR1 MGHDK, CDR2 SYGVNS. DNA for the CDR3: TGTGCCAGCAGTTCCGGCGGGGTACGAGGAGATACGCAGTATTTT. Its protein is CASSSGGVRGDTQYF.

The rearrangement links TRBV9 to TRBJ1-1; TRBD1 aligns across 8 bases. Germline V gives CDR1 SGDLS, CDR2 YYNGEE. Trimming cost V 4 bases and J 6 bases; bases outside gene matches: 5. This CDR3 region has 13 residues. CDR3 in amino acids: CASSKMDRAEAFF. The CDR3 DNA is TGTGCCAGCAGCAAAATGGACAGGGCTGAAGCTTTCTTT.

The chain carries TRBV11-2 and TRBJ1-2, with 10 bases fitting TRBD1. V was clipped by 0 bases and J by 7 bases; unmatched bases: 8. The CDR3 length is 16 residues. Germline-derived CDR1 and CDR2 are SGHAT and FQNNGV. CDR3 sequence (DNA): TGTGCCAGCAGCTTAGAGGTCGGGGACAGGGGAGGTGGCTACACCTTC. Protein product: CASSLEVGDRGGGYTF. The full variable domain, rest sourced from reference TRBV11-2 and TRBJ1-2, is EAGVAQSPRYKIIEKRQSVAFWCNPISGHATLYWYQQILGQGPKLLIQFQNNGVVDDSQLPKDRFSAERLKGVDSTLKIQPAKLEDSAVYLCASSLEVGDRGGGYTFGSGTRLTVV.

The CDR3 DNA reads TGTGCCAGCAGCCCACGTACGGGCCAAGAGACCCAGTACTTC. Translation: CASSPRTGQETQYF. V is TRBV11-1 and J is TRBJ2-5; no firm D call. The V end lost 5 bases, the J end lost 1 base, and 11 bases lay between the germline ends. Germline lookup yields CDR1 SGHAT and CDR2 FQDESV (reference sequence). The CDR3 is 14 amino acids.

This chain connects TRBV7-9 to TRBJ1-1; TRBD1 is a possible D gene (6 bases). Between the trimmed V and J ends, which lost 4 bases and 0 bases, there was a span of 15 bases. Per the germline V gene, CDR1 is SEHNR and CDR2 is FQNEAQ (reference sequence). The CDR3 contains 16 residues. Here the CDR3 DNA reads TGTGCCAGCAGCTCCCCGAGGGGGGGACTGAACACTGAAGCTTTCTTT. Protein: CASSSPRGGLNTEAFF. Using reference TRBV7-9 and TRBJ1-1 for the parts outside the CDR3, the full variable domain is DTGVSQNPRHKITKRGQNVTFRCDPISEHNRLYWYRQTLGQGPEFLTYFQNEAQLEKSRLLSDRFSAERPKGSFSTLEIQRTEQGDSAMYLCASSSPRGGLNTEAFFGQGTRLTVV.

This sequence joins TRBV19 and TRBJ1-4; tentatively, D is TRBD1 (5 bases). Trimming removed 7 bases from V and 6 bases from J, with 15 bases in between. The V gene's germline CDR1 is LNHDA and CDR2 SQIVND (reference sequence). The CDR3 contains 14 residues. CDR3 region: CASTLTGGYEKLFF. CDR3 coding DNA: TGTGCCAGTACCCTGACGGGGGGTTATGAAAAACTGTTTTTT.

The rearrangement uses TRBV3-1 (or the pseudogene TRBV3-2) and TRBJ2-7, with 7 bases aligning to TRBD1. V dropped 4 bases and J dropped 3; count of bases not matched to a gene: 6. Germline V gene sequence: CDR1 LGHDT, CDR2 YNNKEL (reference sequence). The CDR3 length is 14 residues. The CDR3 region has the DNA TGTGCCAGCAGCCCTTATTGGGACAGCTACGAGCAGTACGTC. Translating it yields CASSPYWDSYEQYV.

DNA of the CDR3: TGTGCCAGCACCCCGGCGGGGGTGAAAGAGACCCAGTACTTC. It codes for CASTPAGVKETQYF. The V gene is TRBV21-1, the J gene TRBJ2-5; the table gives TRBD2 as D, unverified against the DNA. TRBV21-1 is recorded as a pseudogene. There are 14 residues in the CDR3.

The chain employs TRBV4-2 and TRBJ1-2; D possibly corresponds to TRBD1 (5 bases). Between the trimmed V and J ends, which lost 3 bases and 3 bases, there was a span of 17 bases. This CDR3 region has 16 residues. The germline V gene has CDR1 LGHNA and CDR2 YNFKEQ. CDR3 DNA: TGTGCCAGCAGCCAGACACCAGGGACTACAGACTATGGCTACACCTTC. This encodes CASSQTPGTTDYGYTF.

The chain employs TRBV10-2 and TRBJ2-5; perhaps TRBD2 as D (5 bases). Trimming took off 2 bases at V and 0 bases at J, with 13 bases between the two ends. CDR1 WSHSY and CDR2 SAAADI come from the germline V gene. CDR3 length: 16 residues. The CDR3 DNA follows: TGCGCCAGCAGTGAGACTAGACGGGGATACCAAGAGACCCAGTACTTC. Its translation: CASSETRRGYQETQYF.

The chain links TRBV9 to TRBJ2-2; D not resolved. Trimming pared 4 bases from V and 0 bases from J, leaving 10 bases between. The V gene's germline CDR1 is SGDLS and CDR2 YYNGEE. CDR3 length: 15 residues. CDR3 sequence reads: CASSPGWPNTGELFF. The CDR3, as DNA: TGTGCCAGCAGCCCCGGGTGGCCGAACACCGGGGAGCTGTTTTTT.